The 25 T cell receptor beta chains reported below all come from one sample, sequenced in a study of shared clonotypes between healthy human individuals. Clones were read by immunoSEQ multiplex PCR, and TCRdb kept only the in-frame ones, dropping some. Of around 1.5 million clones listed, approximately 98% are singletons. The sequenced material came from naive CD4+ T cells sorted from blood. Specified subset: CD45RA+ positively selected. These receptors were obtained from a man between 25 and 39 years old in good health.

This rearrangement joins TRBV5-1 to TRBJ2-3; no definite D call. V shed 3 bases and J shed 10 bases, with 12 bases lying between them. The CDR3 runs 12 residues. Germline CDR1 is SGHRS and CDR2 is YFSETQ. As DNA, the CDR3 is TGCGCCAGCAGCTCCGTAGAGCTTCCGCAGTATTTT. Translated, it gives CASSSVELPQYF.

This clone was recorded once. CDR3 DNA: TGTGCCAGCATCCTCCAAAGGAGAAACACTGAAGCTTTCTTT. Encoded protein: CASILQRRNTEAFF. V is TRBV28 and J is TRBJ1-1; no definite D call. Germline V gene sequence: CDR1 MDHEN, CDR2 SYDVKM. Between the trimmed V and J ends, which lost 7 bases and 2 bases, there was a span of 14 bases. The CDR3 contains 14 residues.

J is TRBJ1-5 and V is TRBV6-5; D might be TRBD1 (5 bases). With 5 bases removed from V and 4 bases from J, the gap between germline ends came to 9 bases. CDR1 and CDR2 (germline): MNHEY, SVGAGI. The CDR3 has 13 residues. For the CDR3, the DNA is TGTGCCAGCAGTAACAGGCGGAATCAGCCCCAGCATTTT. This translates into CASSNRRNQPQHF.

This chain joins TRBV27 and TRBJ1-1, with TRBD1 matching 7 bases. Germline V gives CDR1 MNHEY, CDR2 SMNVEV (reference sequence). The J segment lost 0 bases and the V segment lost 6 bases, leaving 13 bases of the junction unmatched. This CDR3 spans 17 amino acids. CDR3: CASSLRGSGQLNTEAFF. The CDR3 DNA reads TGTGCCAGCAGCCTAAGGGGGTCGGGACAGCTGAACACTGAAGCTTTCTTT.

The CDR3 sequence is CASSPRGVGTEAFF. CDR3 DNA: TGTGCCAGCAGCCCCAGGGGAGTTGGCACTGAAGCTTTCTTT. This chain links TRBV11-2 with TRBJ1-1; the D gene is possibly TRBD1 (6 bases). The germline V gene has CDR1 SGHAT and CDR2 FQNNGV. The CDR3 extends over 14 amino acids. V was clipped by 5 bases and J by 4 bases, with 14 bases between them. The full variable domain, completed using reference TRBV11-2 and TRBJ1-1, is EAGVAQSPRYKIIEKRQSVAFWCNPISGHATLYWYQQILGQGPKLLIQFQNNGVVDDSQLPKDRFSAERLKGVDSTLKIQPAKLEDSAVYLCASSPRGVGTEAFFGQGTRLTVV.

The chain links TRBV11-3 to TRBJ2-1; D is ambiguous. Trimming took 0 bases from V and 0 from J, leaving 6 bases between them. This CDR3 contains 15 residues. Germline lookup yields CDR1 SGHNT and CDR2 YENEEA. CDR3 nucleotide sequence: TGTGCCAGCAGCTTAGACTCGACCTCCTACAATGAGCAGTTCTTC. It yields the protein CASSLDSTSYNEQFF.

V is TRBV18 and J is TRBJ2-1; 11 bases agree with TRBD2. J was trimmed by 5 bases and V by 4 bases; bases with no gene match: 13. The CDR3 consists of 18 residues. Germline V gene lookup returns CDR1 KGHSH and CDR2 LQKENI. The CDR3 nucleotides are TGTGCCAGCTCACGCATGGCTTCCGGGACTAGCGGCAACAATGAGCAGTTCTTC. It encodes CASSRMASGTSGNNEQFF.

This clone has only one observation. V usage is TRBV21-1 and J usage is TRBJ1-5; no DNA check was done on the table's D call, TRBD1. TRBV21-1 is a documented pseudogene. The CDR3 is made up of 16 amino acids. The CDR3 bases are TGTGCCAGCAGAACAACTCCCCCAGGGGACAATCAGCCCCAGCATTTT. Its protein product is CASRTTPPGDNQPQHF.

The chain joins TRBV28 to TRBJ1-4; D unclear. Germline values: CDR1 MDHEN, CDR2 SYDVKM. Trimming stripped 3 bases from V and 2 bases from J, with 4 bases between. This CDR3 comprises 13 residues. The CDR3 spells CASSFITNEKLFF. In DNA form, the CDR3 reads TGTGCCAGCAGTTTTATTACTAATGAAAAACTGTTTTTT.

The chain employs TRBV7-6 and TRBJ1-5; no definite D call. V was trimmed by 3 bases and J by 7 bases, leaving 16 bases between them. The germline V gene encodes CDR1 SGHVS and CDR2 FNYEAQ. This CDR3 is built from 15 residues. Here the CDR3 DNA reads TGTGCCAGCAGCTTGACTGGACGAGGGCAGCAGCCCCAGCATTTT. This translates into CASSLTGRGQQPQHF.

The chain combines TRBV7-9 with TRBJ1-1; D remains ambiguous. From germline, CDR1 is SEHNR and CDR2 FQNEAQ (reference sequence). Trimming took 5 bases from V and 1 from J, leaving 8 bases between them. This CDR3 contains 13 residues. In DNA form, the CDR3 reads TGTGCCAGCAGCCGAGATCCGAACACTGAAGCTTTCTTT. This gives the protein CASSRDPNTEAFF.

The genes are TRBV10-2 and TRBJ2-7, with a possible D match to TRBD2 (6 bases). The CDR3 sequence is 16 residues long. V lost 0 bases and J 2 bases, leaving 14 bases between the germline ends. Germline V gene sequence: CDR1 WSHSY, CDR2 SAAADI. CDR3 bases: TGCGCCAGCAGTGAGTCGACGGCTAGCGCAACCTACGAGCAGTACTTC. Protein: CASSESTASATYEQYF.

The chain has TRBV10-3 and TRBJ2-3, with 10 bases fitting TRBD2. Germline CDR1 and CDR2: ENHRY and SYGVKD. With V trimmed by 4 bases and J by 4 bases, 5 bases remained unmatched. This CDR3 contains 15 residues. For the CDR3, the DNA is TGTGCCATCAGTGGTCCTAGCGGGAGCTCAGATACGCAGTATTTT. This gives the protein CAISGPSGSSDTQYF.

This clone was seen only once. The genes are TRBV7-9 and TRBJ2-7; the D gene is possibly TRBD2 (5 bases). V was trimmed by 5 bases and J by 2 bases, leaving 16 bases between them. CDR1 and CDR2 from the germline V gene are SEHNR and FQNEAQ (reference sequence). This CDR3 is 15 amino acids long. The CDR3 bases are TGTGCCAGCAGCCCTAGGGCGGGTGGCACCTACGAGCAGTACTTC. Translated, it gives CASSPRAGGTYEQYF.

This chain connects TRBV5-1 to TRBJ1-1; D not certain. This CDR3 is built from 13 residues. Germline lookup yields CDR1 SGHRS and CDR2 YFSETQ. The V and J ends lost 5 bases and 4 bases respectively, with 12 bases between them. The CDR3 DNA follows: TGCGCCAGCAGTCCAGTCGTTAGCACTGAAGCTTTCTTT. It is translated as CASSPVVSTEAFF.

The CDR3: CASSYSDPASGANVLTF. The CDR3 DNA reads TGCGCCAGCAGCTACAGTGATCCCGCCTCTGGGGCCAACGTCCTGACTTTC. The J gene is TRBJ2-6, the V gene TRBV5-1, with unresolved D. The CDR3 contains 17 residues. The germline CDR1 and CDR2 sequences are SGHRS and YFSETQ. The V gene lost 3 bases and the J gene lost 0 bases, with 13 bases spanning the gap. The full variable domain, rest sourced from reference TRBV5-1 and TRBJ2-6, is KAGVTQTPRYLIKTRGQQVTLSCSPISGHRSVSWYQQTPGQGLQFLFEYFSETQRNKGNFPGRFSGRQFSNSRSEMNVSTLELGDSALYLCASSYSDPASGANVLTFGAGSRLTVL.

V is TRBV5-5 and J is TRBJ1-5; 9 bases agree with TRBD1. The length of the CDR3 is 15 residues. Trimming took 4 bases from V and 5 from J; bases not matched to a gene: 7. The germline gives CDR1 SGHKS, CDR2 YYEKEE (reference sequence). This CDR3 reads CASSPDGQGYQPQHF. In DNA form, the CDR3 reads TGTGCCAGCAGCCCGGATGGACAGGGGTATCAGCCCCAGCATTTT.

This clone was observed once. This chain uses TRBV5-1 with TRBJ2-1; D might be TRBD1 or TRBD2, each matching 5 bases. The V gene's germline CDR1 is SGHRS and CDR2 YFSETQ. The CDR3 runs to 16 residues. Trimming shortened V by 2 bases and J by 9 bases, and 21 bases separated the two germline ends. CDR3 DNA: TGCGCCAGCAGCTTCGGGGCAGAAGACCCTTACGTTGAGCAGTTCTTC. Amino acids: CASSFGAEDPYVEQFF.

The chain links TRBV5-4 to TRBJ2-5; a possible D gene is TRBD2 (6 bases). CDR1 SGHNT and CDR2 YYREEE come from the germline V gene (reference sequence). V was cut by 4 bases and J by 5 bases, with 18 bases left in between. This CDR3 spans 15 amino acids. CDR3 in DNA: TGTGCCAGCAGCCGGGACGGGAGTCGGTGGGAGACCCAGTACTTC. Translated, it gives CASSRDGSRWETQYF.

The rearrangement links TRBV10-2 to TRBJ1-1; weak D call: TRBD1 (6 bases). The CDR3 consists of 14 residues. V lost 3 bases, J lost 4 bases, and 12 bases lay in between. The germline V gene encodes CDR1 WSHSY and CDR2 SAAADI. The CDR3, as DNA: TGCGCCAGCAGTGAAATAACAGGGCGCACTGAAGCTTTCTTT. This codes for CASSEITGRTEAFF.

J is TRBJ2-5 and V is TRBV10-3, with D uncertain. This CDR3 contains 14 residues. Germline V gives CDR1 ENHRY, CDR2 SYGVKD. Trimming cost V 5 bases and J 1 base, with 11 bases left between them. The CDR3 reads CAISMTSGQETQYF. The CDR3 region has the DNA TGTGCCATCAGTATGACATCGGGCCAAGAGACCCAGTACTTC.

The chain combines TRBV27 with TRBJ2-3, with TRBD2 matching 7 bases. Germline CDR1 reads MNHEY; CDR2 reads SMNVEV (reference sequence). CDR3 length: 16 residues. J was trimmed by 1 base and V by 4 bases; bases with no gene match: 8. CDR3 DNA: TGTGCCAGCAGTTCTCGGACTAGACGCGGCACAGATACGCAGTATTTT. It encodes CASSSRTRRGTDTQYF.

The chain couples TRBV28 to TRBJ2-7; the D gene could be TRBD1 or TRBD2 (5 bases each). Germline V gene data show CDR1 as MDHEN and CDR2 as SYDVKM. Trimming pared 5 bases from V and 7 bases from J, leaving 12 bases between. The CDR3 extends over 12 amino acids. The CDR3 region is CASSPGTREQYF. For the CDR3, the DNA is TGTGCCAGCAGTCCCGGGACGCGAGAGCAGTACTTC.

The chain uses TRBV11-2 and TRBJ2-7; 9 bases are a match to TRBD2. This CDR3 is 14 amino acids long. CDR1 is SGHAT, CDR2 FQNNGV, per germline. V gave up 5 bases and J gave up 5 bases; unmatched junction bases: 7. The CDR3 protein is CASSVTGTSHEQYF. CDR3 coding DNA: TGTGCCAGCAGCGTAACCGGGACTAGCCACGAGCAGTACTTC.

In DNA form, the CDR3 reads TGTGCCACCAGCAGAGACCAGGTTAACTATGGCTACACCTTC. Its translation is CATSRDQVNYGYTF. The chain employs TRBV15 and TRBJ1-2; D gene unclear. Germline CDR1 and CDR2: LNHNV and YYDKDF (reference sequence). The CDR3 spans 14 residues. The ends were cut back, 0 bases at V and 1 base at J, with 6 bases in the middle.